One and the same sample provided the 29 T cell receptor beta chains below, sequenced in a study of T cell responses to AZD1222 COVID-19 vaccine. Some clones are missing from TCRdb's copy, which holds only in-frame ones; the method was immunoSEQ multiplex PCR. The sample includes 100,000 to 150,000 clones, approximately 90% of them seen just once. Here the sequenced sample was peripheral blood, taken on day 0 of MenACWY control vaccination. The receptor source for this set is an adult in good health.

J is TRBJ2-1 and V is TRBV7-5; whether TRBD2, the table's D call, matches the DNA was not checked. TRBV7-5 is flagged as a pseudogene. The CDR3 spans 17 residues. In nucleotides, the CDR3 is TGTGCCAGAAGCCAACCCCTCAGAGCGGGAGTAGGTGGTGAGCAGTTCTTC. Its translation: CARSQPLRAGVGGEQFF.

The V and J genes are TRBV2 and TRBJ2-7, with 8 bases lining up with TRBD2. Germline V gene data show CDR1 as SNHLY and CDR2 as FYNNEI. The CDR3 length is 16 residues. With V trimmed by 6 bases and J by 3 bases, 13 bases remained unmatched. The CDR3 region has the DNA TGTGCCAGCAGGTACACTAGCGGATTCCCACACTACGAGCAGTACTTC. As protein: CASRYTSGFPHYEQYF. Full variable domain (remainder filled in from reference TRBV2 and TRBJ2-7): EPEVTQTPSHQVTQMGQEVILRCVPISNHLYFYWYRQILGQKVEFLVSFYNNEISEKSEIFDDQFSVERPDGSNFTLKIRSTKLEDSAMYFCASRYTSGFPHYEQYFGPGTRLTVT.

The chain combines TRBV10-3 with TRBJ2-7; the match to TRBD2 covers 10 bases. The CDR3 is 13 amino acids. Losses at the gene ends were 10 bases for V and 4 bases for J; bases not matched to a gene: 7. Germline V gene sequence: CDR1 ENHRY, CDR2 SYGVKD. CDR3 protein: CATLAGEFYEQYF. Written as DNA, the CDR3 is TGTGCCACCCTAGCGGGAGAATTTTACGAGCAGTACTTC.

The chain has TRBV7-2 and TRBJ2-3, with no clear D. The CDR3 covers 13 residues. Germline loops: CDR1 SGHTA, CDR2 FQGNSA. The V and J ends lost 5 bases and 0 bases respectively, with 6 bases between them. This CDR3 is CASSATSTDTQYF. CDR3 bases: TGTGCCAGCAGCGCGACTAGCACAGATACGCAGTATTTT.

The V gene is TRBV11-2, the J gene TRBJ1-2, with D uncertain. Trimming stripped 5 bases from V and 8 bases from J, with 15 bases between. The CDR3 loop spans 13 amino acids. Germline CDR1 is SGHAT and CDR2 is FQNNGV. CDR3 sequence reads: CASSAAGAYGYTF. The CDR3 nucleotides are TGTGCCAGCAGCGCCGCGGGAGCGTACGGCTACACCTTC.

The chain employs TRBV7-2 and TRBJ2-1; 8 nucleotides align to TRBD2. Looked up from germline, CDR1 is SGHTA and CDR2 is FQGNSA. The CDR3 runs 17 residues. The V segment lost 2 bases and the J segment 3 bases; nucleotides outside the gene matches: 9. CDR3 DNA sequence: TGTGCCAGCAGCTTAAGACGGGAGGGCCGGGTCTACAATGAGCAGTTCTTC. This gives the protein CASSLRREGRVYNEQFF.

This clone has just one count. J is TRBJ1-5 and V is TRBV27; D remains unclear. Germline values: CDR1 MNHEY, CDR2 SMNVEV (reference sequence). The ends were cut back, 5 bases at V and 6 bases at J, with 11 bases in the middle. The CDR3 is made up of 13 amino acids. The CDR3 here is CASSPPVGQPQHF. CDR3 sequence (DNA): TGTGCCAGCAGTCCCCCAGTGGGTCAGCCCCAGCATTTT.

V gene TRBV7-6 combines with J gene TRBJ2-7; 10 positions match TRBD2. Unmatched junction bases numbered 6, after V lost 1 base and J lost 3 bases. Germline V gives CDR1 SGHVS, CDR2 FNYEAQ. CDR3 length: 16 amino acids. CDR3 residues: CASSLESSGSFYEQYF. DNA for the CDR3: TGTGCCAGCAGCTTAGAATCTAGCGGGAGTTTCTACGAGCAGTACTTC.

This rearrangement joins TRBV12-3 or TRBV12-4 to TRBJ1-1; D ambiguous. The CDR3 extends over 13 amino acids. V was shortened by 6 bases and J by 6 bases, with 14 bases between the two germline ends. CDR3 in DNA: TGTGCCAGCAGACGAGGCAGTACGGCTGAAGCTTTCTTT. This translates into CASRRGSTAEAFF.

This clone occurred a few times. The rearrangement links TRBV4-2 to TRBJ2-7; tentative D call: TRBD2 (5 bases). The CDR3 contains 15 residues. Germline V gene data show CDR1 as LGHNA and CDR2 as YNFKEQ. Deletions cut 0 bases from V and 4 bases from J, with 13 bases between. The DNA of the CDR3 is TGTGCCAGCAGCCAAGATCGGGGAAATCCTTACGAGCAGTACTTC. Encoded protein: CASSQDRGNPYEQYF.

This clone was seen a single time. The chain uses TRBV29-1 and TRBJ1-2, with D perhaps TRBD1 (5 bases). Deletions cut 4 bases from V and 8 bases from J, with 11 bases between. This CDR3 spans 11 amino acids. CDR1 SQVTM and CDR2 ANQGSEA come from the germline V gene. Here the CDR3 DNA reads TGCAGCGTTGCCAGGGCAGAAGGCTACACCTTC. Its translation is CSVARAEGYTF.

This rearrangement joins TRBV30 to TRBJ2-7, with 11 bases aligning to TRBD2. The CDR3 is made up of 19 amino acids. Unmatched junction bases numbered 19, after V lost 3 bases and J lost 3 bases. Germline V gene lookup returns CDR1 GTSNPN and CDR2 SVGIG (reference sequence). The chain's CDR3 is CAWSRFLSWGTSGNYEQYF. CDR3 nucleotide sequence: TGTGCCTGGAGCCGATTCCTTTCTTGGGGGACTAGCGGAAACTACGAGCAGTACTTC.

This clone was found a few times. The chain is built from TRBV7-2 and TRBJ1-5, with D tentatively TRBD1 (5 bases). Trimming left V 5 bases short and J 4 bases short, with 9 bases between. The CDR3 consists of 13 residues. Germline V gene sequence: CDR1 SGHTA, CDR2 FQGNSA. The CDR3 region has the DNA TGTGCCAGCAGCCCTGACAGAAATCAGCCCCAGCATTTT. Its translation is CASSPDRNQPQHF.

This clone was detected once. The J gene is TRBJ1-1, the V gene TRBV10-3; D not certain. CDR1 and CDR2 from the germline V gene are ENHRY and SYGVKD. The CDR3 has 13 residues. V lost 7 bases, J lost 1 base, and 10 bases lay in between. The CDR3: CAINPQRNTEAFF. The CDR3 DNA follows: TGTGCCATCAATCCACAGAGGAACACTGAAGCTTTCTTT.

A word on this clone: An end of the junction differs from the germline gene, which may be a read error. The V call is TRBV19, the J call TRBJ1-1, with D possibly matching TRBD1 (6 bases). Germline V gene data show CDR1 as LNHDA and CDR2 as SQIVND (reference sequence). CDR3 length: 14 residues. CDR3 protein: CASSIGTPPPGVVF. Written as DNA, the CDR3 is TGTGCCAGTAGTATCGGGACACCCCCACCGGGGGTGGTCTTT.

The chain joins TRBV7-7 to TRBJ2-5, with TRBD2 matching over 7 bases. The CDR3 has 14 amino acids. Germline-derived CDR1 and CDR2 are SSHAT and FNYEAQ (reference sequence). Losses at the gene ends were 5 bases for V and 5 bases for J; bases not matched to a gene: 8. DNA of the CDR3: TGTGCCAGCAGCCAGACTAGCTTTGAGGAGACCCAGTACTTC. Translation: CASSQTSFEETQYF.

This clone showed up just a few times. The chain combines TRBV2 with TRBJ2-7; D not resolved. Germline V CDR1 and CDR2: SNHLY, FYNNEI. Trimming stripped 7 bases from V and 3 bases from J, with 7 bases between. The CDR3 is 11 amino acids. This chain's CDR3 is CASNGGYEQYF. In DNA form, the CDR3 reads TGTGCCAGCAACGGTGGCTACGAGCAGTACTTC. Variable domain in full (rest from reference TRBV2 and TRBJ2-7): EPEVTQTPSHQVTQMGQEVILRCVPISNHLYFYWYRQILGQKVEFLVSFYNNEISEKSEIFDDQFSVERPDGSNFTLKIRSTKLEDSAMYFCASNGGYEQYFGPGTRLTVT.

V is TRBV5-6 and J is TRBJ1-5, with 7 bases lining up with TRBD1. Germline trimming cut 4 bases from V and 8 bases from J; bases unmatched to any gene: 6. There are 13 residues in the CDR3. Per germline, CDR1 SGHDT and CDR2 YYEEEE. Here the CDR3 reads CASSDRVAEPQHF. The CDR3 bases are TGTGCCAGCAGCGACAGGGTCGCGGAGCCCCAGCATTTT.

The gene calls are TRBV4-2 and TRBJ2-7; D unresolved. The V end lost 3 bases, the J end lost 3 bases, and 9 bases lay between the germline ends. The germline V gene encodes CDR1 LGHNA and CDR2 YNFKEQ. This CDR3 region has 13 residues. Here the CDR3 DNA reads TGTGCCAGCAGCCAGATTGGGAACTACGAGCAGTACTTC. Its protein product is CASSQIGNYEQYF.

Only one count was recorded for this clone. The V and J genes are TRBV30 and TRBJ1-1; D is possibly TRBD1 (6 bases). Per germline, CDR1 GTSNPN and CDR2 SVGIG (reference sequence). The V and J ends lost 0 bases and 1 base respectively, with 18 bases between them. This CDR3 spans 17 amino acids. CDR3 sequence reads: CAWSVRQALLPNTEAFF. The CDR3 DNA follows: TGTGCCTGGAGTGTACGACAGGCCCTCCTCCCGAACACTGAAGCTTTCTTT.

The rearrangement uses TRBV27 and TRBJ2-7; the D gene is possibly TRBD1 (5 bases). V lost 5 bases, J lost 2 bases, and 10 bases lay in between. The CDR3 extends over 13 amino acids. Germline V gene sequence: CDR1 MNHEY, CDR2 SMNVEV (reference sequence). The CDR3 sequence is CASSPGLTYEQYF. Here the CDR3 DNA reads TGTGCCAGCAGTCCAGGGTTAACCTACGAGCAGTACTTC.

The chain is built from TRBV5-1 and TRBJ2-5, with D perhaps TRBD1 or TRBD2 (5 bases each). Germline-derived CDR1 and CDR2 are SGHRS and YFSETQ. Deletions cut 4 bases from V and 2 bases from J, with 12 bases between. The CDR3 spans 14 residues. The CDR3 is CASSKTEGQETQYF. In DNA, the CDR3 is TGCGCCAGCAGCAAAACCGAGGGGCAAGAGACCCAGTACTTC.

This chain connects TRBV5-1 to TRBJ2-4; D tentatively fits TRBD1 or TRBD2 (6 bases each). The CDR3 loop spans 18 amino acids. V lost 3 bases to trimming and J lost 1 base, with 20 bases between them. The germline gives CDR1 SGHRS, CDR2 YFSETQ. CDR3 sequence reads: CASSSSGGGGVAKNIQYF. The CDR3 DNA reads as TGCGCCAGCAGCTCCTCCGGAGGGGGTGGTGTGGCCAAAAACATTCAGTACTTC.

The J gene is TRBJ1-5, the V gene TRBV24-1; TRBD1 might be the D (5 bases). The germline CDR1 and CDR2 sequences are KGHDR and SFDVKD. Between the trimmed V and J ends, which lost 0 bases and 6 bases, there was a span of 8 bases. This CDR3 has 14 amino acids. CDR3 DNA sequence: TGTGCCACCAGTGATTTGGGGACTGCTCAGCCCCAGCATTTT. It specifies CATSDLGTAQPQHF.

CDR3 sequence reads: CATSDSGTLDEQFF. The DNA of the CDR3 is TGTGCCACCAGTGACTCCGGGACTCTCGATGAGCAGTTCTTC. V usage is TRBV24-1 and J usage is TRBJ2-1; D perhaps matches TRBD2 (6 bases). The CDR3 sequence is 14 residues long. Germline CDR1 is KGHDR and CDR2 is SFDVKD. With 4 bases removed from V and 8 bases from J, the gap between germline ends came to 14 bases.

The V gene is TRBV5-4, the J gene TRBJ1-1, with no clear D. This CDR3 has 13 residues. V was trimmed by 3 bases and J by 1 base, leaving 7 bases between them. Looked up from germline, CDR1 is SGHNT and CDR2 is YYREEE (reference sequence). The CDR3 here is CASSYSRNTEAFF. CDR3 coding DNA: TGTGCCAGCAGCTACAGCCGGAACACTGAAGCTTTCTTT.

The V gene is TRBV7-9, the J gene TRBJ1-2, with TRBD1 as a possible D gene (5 bases). The CDR3 spans 15 residues. V was pared by 2 bases and J by 7 bases, with 17 bases between. Germline CDR1 is SEHNR and CDR2 is FQNEAQ (reference sequence). CDR3 bases: TGTGCCAGCAGCTTAAGCAGGGTTCCCATTAGTGGCTACACCTTC. This sequence encodes CASSLSRVPISGYTF. Looking up the rest from reference TRBV7-9 and TRBJ1-2 gives the full variable domain: DTGVSQNPRHKITKRGQNVTFRCDPISEHNRLYWYRQTLGQGPEFLTYFQNEAQLEKSRLLSDRFSAERPKGSFSTLEIQRTEQGDSAMYLCASSLSRVPISGYTFGSGTRLTVV.

V usage is TRBV6-5 and J usage is TRBJ1-5, with 7 nucleotides matching TRBD1. The CDR3 extends over 13 amino acids. Germline CDR1 reads MNHEY; CDR2 reads SVGAGI. The J segment lost 4 bases and the V segment lost 8 bases, leaving 5 bases of the junction unmatched. As DNA, the CDR3 is TGTGCCAGCCGGGACAGACTAAATCAGCCCCAGCATTTT. Translating gives CASRDRLNQPQHF.

The rearrangement links TRBV11-2 to TRBJ1-2; 7 nucleotides align to TRBD1. Germline V lookup: CDR1 SGHAT, CDR2 FQNNGV. This CDR3 has 13 amino acids. V gave up 8 bases and J gave up 2 bases; unmatched junction bases: 5. The CDR3 sequence is CASAQGGNYGYTF. The CDR3 DNA follows: TGTGCCAGCGCCCAGGGGGGAAACTATGGCTACACCTTC.